Listed here is a single T cell receptor (beta chain). Its antigen is currently unknown. The V gene's germline CDR1 is SGHAT and CDR2 FQNNGV. CDR3 length: 14 amino acids. The V and J ends lost 3 bases and 8 bases respectively, with 16 bases between them. This entry is derived from a study of vaccination effects on CD4 cells after COVID-19. Study-wide points: In vaccinees who were healthy, merely 1 out of 255 vaccine-induced clones cross-reacted with common cold coronaviruses. Early post-infection timepoints were absent, and convalescent patients were few.

TCRdb's table, derived via immunoSEQ multiplex PCR, lists solely in-frame clones and lacks some. There are about 73,000 clones in the sample; over 70% occur only once, and over 9.5% lies in the top ten. Expansion with viral peptide pools was applied to antigen-specific CD4+ T cells by the ViraFEST assay prior to sequencing. It was after more than nine days of culture that CD4+ T cells were isolated. Negative nucleocapsid antibody tests before and after vaccination confirmed no previous SARS-CoV-2 infection. Wells of two million PBMC each were grown with 8.5 to 10 IU/ml IL-2 and 8.5 to 10 ug/ml peptides. On day 3 and again on day 7, half the medium was replaced with IL-2 medium.

The sample in question was CD4+ T cells from PBMCs cultured with SARS-CoV-2 spike peptides, obtained before COVID-19 vaccination. The sequence was collected from a human donor who received a COVID-19 vaccine. The rearrangement uses TRBV11-2 and TRBJ1-2; weak D call: TRBD1 (6 bases). The chain's CDR3 is CASSFRGTVQGYTF. Here the CDR3 DNA reads TGTGCCAGCAGCTTTAGGGGGACTGTCCAAGGCTACACCTTC.